This TCR beta chain originates from a study of post-analysis software for immune sequencing data. Overall study context: Multiple sclerosis in the patients followed relapsing-remitting, secondary progressive and progressive-relapsing courses.

Unique-molecular-identifier-tagged TCR beta cDNA libraries were used. The yield from approximately 1 to 10 million T cells was 500,000 or so cDNA molecules in total. TCRdb used MiXCR to reprocess the PCR reads, holding one entry per CDR3 protein. The sample contains 350,000 to 500,000 distinct CDR3 sequences, roughly 38% of which appear only once. This CDR3 region has 13 residues. Germline CDR1 and CDR2: MNHNS and SASEGT. V lost 8 bases to trimming and J lost 0 bases, with 11 bases between them. This clonotype was detected a few times. The antigen is undetermined. General study points: In patients, about 5 TRBV segments were more frequent than in controls, with TRBV5-6, TRBV5-1 and TRBV20-1 among them. Compared with controls, patients showed significantly lower normalized Chao1 diversity. By F measure, strong co-clustering occurred among samples prepared in the same batch.

The clonotype originates from a girl aged 2-10 years with multiple sclerosis. V usage is TRBV6-1 and J usage is TRBJ2-7; D perhaps matches TRBD2 (6 bases). The sequenced material came from blood. The DNA of the CDR3 is TGTGCCAGCCGCGGGGACGTCTCCTACGAGCAGTACTTC. Protein: CASRGDVSYEQYF.